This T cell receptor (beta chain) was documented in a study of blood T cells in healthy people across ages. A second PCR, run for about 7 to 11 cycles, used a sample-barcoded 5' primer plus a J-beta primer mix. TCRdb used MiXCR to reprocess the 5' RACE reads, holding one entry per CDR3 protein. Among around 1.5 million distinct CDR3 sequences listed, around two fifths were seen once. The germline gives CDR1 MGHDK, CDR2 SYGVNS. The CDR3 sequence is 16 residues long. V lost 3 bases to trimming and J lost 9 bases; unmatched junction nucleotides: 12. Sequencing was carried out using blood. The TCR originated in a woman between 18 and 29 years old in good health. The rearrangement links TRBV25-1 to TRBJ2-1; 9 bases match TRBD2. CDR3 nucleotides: TGTGCCAGCAGTGATCCCCGGGCGGGGGGGGTAGGTGAGCAGTTCTTC. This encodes CASSDPRAGGVGEQFF.